This T cell receptor (beta chain) was recovered during a study of shared clonotypes between healthy human individuals. Donors were healthy HIV-negative adults without recent acute infections or vaccinations. Germline lookup yields CDR1 WSHSY and CDR2 SAAADI. V was pared by 2 bases and J by 7 bases, with 15 bases between. This CDR3 is built from 14 residues. As for this clone: What it binds is unknown.

Study-wide results and limits: Sorted-subset samples were not fully sequenced, rarefaction indicated.

Only in-frame clones appear in the TCRdb table, and some are missing; sequencing was by immunoSEQ multiplex PCR. The sample consists of around 940,000 clones, more than 75% of them appearing once. The sequence derives from a man aged 18 to 35 in good health. The specimen sequenced was memory CD4+ T cells sorted from blood. As to subset: CD45RA-negative fraction. This sequence joins TRBV10-2 and TRBJ2-7, with D possibly matching TRBD1 (6 bases). CDR3 amino acids: CASSEPSGTPEQYF. CDR3 sequence (DNA): TGCGCCAGCAGTGAGCCATCCGGGACACCTGAGCAGTACTTC.